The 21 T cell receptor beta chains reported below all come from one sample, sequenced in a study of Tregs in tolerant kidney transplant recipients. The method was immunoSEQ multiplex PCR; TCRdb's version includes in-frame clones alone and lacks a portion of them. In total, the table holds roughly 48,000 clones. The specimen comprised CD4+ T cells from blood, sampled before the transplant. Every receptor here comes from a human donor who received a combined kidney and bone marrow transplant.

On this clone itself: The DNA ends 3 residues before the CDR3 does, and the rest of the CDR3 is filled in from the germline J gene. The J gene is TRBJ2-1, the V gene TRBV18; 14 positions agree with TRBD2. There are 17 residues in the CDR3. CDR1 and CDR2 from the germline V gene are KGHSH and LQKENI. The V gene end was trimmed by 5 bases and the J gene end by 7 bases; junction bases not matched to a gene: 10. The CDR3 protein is CASSSLGTSGRNNEQFF. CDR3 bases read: TGTGCCAGCTCATCACTCGGGACTAGCGGGAGAAATAATGAG.

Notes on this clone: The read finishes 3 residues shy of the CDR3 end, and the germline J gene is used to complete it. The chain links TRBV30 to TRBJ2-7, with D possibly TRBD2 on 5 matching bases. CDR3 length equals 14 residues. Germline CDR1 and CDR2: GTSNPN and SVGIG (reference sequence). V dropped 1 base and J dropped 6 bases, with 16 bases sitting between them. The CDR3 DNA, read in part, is TGTGCCTGGAGTGGAGGGTTATTCTGGTCCGAG. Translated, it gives CAWSGGLFWSE. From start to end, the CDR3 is CAWSGGLFWSEQYF.

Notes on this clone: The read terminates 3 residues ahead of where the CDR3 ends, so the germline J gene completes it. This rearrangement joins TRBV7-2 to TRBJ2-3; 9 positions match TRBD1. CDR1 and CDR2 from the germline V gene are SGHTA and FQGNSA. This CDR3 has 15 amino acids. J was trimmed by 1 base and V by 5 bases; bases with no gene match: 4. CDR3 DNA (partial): TGTGCCAGCAGCATCAGGACAGGGGGCACAGATACG. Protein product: CASSIRTGGTDT. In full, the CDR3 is CASSIRTGGTDTQYF.

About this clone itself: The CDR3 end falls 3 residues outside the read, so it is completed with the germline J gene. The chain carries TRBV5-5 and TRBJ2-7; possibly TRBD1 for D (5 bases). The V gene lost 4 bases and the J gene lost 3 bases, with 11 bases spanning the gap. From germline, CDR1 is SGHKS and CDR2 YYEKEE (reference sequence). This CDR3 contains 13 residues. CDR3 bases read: TGTGCCAGCAGCAGTACAGGTAGCTACGAG. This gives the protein CASSSTGSYE. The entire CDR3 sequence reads CASSSTGSYEQYF.

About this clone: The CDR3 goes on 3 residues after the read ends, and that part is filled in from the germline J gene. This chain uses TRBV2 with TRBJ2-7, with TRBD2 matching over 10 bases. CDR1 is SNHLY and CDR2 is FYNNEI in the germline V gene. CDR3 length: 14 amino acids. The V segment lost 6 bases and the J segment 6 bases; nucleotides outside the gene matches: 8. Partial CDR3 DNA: TGTGCCAGCAGCGACGGACTAGCGGTAGCCGAG. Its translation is CASSDGLAVAE. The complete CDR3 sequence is CASSDGLAVAEQYF.

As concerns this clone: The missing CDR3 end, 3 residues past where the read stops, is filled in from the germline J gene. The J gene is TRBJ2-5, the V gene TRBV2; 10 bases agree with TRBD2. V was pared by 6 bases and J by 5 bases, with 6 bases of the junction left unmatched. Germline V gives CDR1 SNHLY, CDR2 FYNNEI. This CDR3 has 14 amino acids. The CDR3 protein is CASRGASGSETQYF. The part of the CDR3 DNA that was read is TGTGCCAGCAGGGGGGCTAGCGGGAGTGAGACC.

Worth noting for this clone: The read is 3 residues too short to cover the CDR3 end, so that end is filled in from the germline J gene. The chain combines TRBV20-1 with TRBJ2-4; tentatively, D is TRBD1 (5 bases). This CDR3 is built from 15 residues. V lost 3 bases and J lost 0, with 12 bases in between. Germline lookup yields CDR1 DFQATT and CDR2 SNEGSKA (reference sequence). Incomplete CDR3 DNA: TGCAGTGCTAGTACAGGTTTCCTAGCCAAAAACATT. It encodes CSASTGFLAKNI. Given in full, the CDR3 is CSASTGFLAKNIQYF.

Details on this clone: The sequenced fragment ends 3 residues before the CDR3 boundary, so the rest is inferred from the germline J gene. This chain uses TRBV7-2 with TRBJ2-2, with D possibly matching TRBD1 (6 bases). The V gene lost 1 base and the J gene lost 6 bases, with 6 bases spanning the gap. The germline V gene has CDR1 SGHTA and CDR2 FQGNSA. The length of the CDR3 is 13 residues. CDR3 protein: CASSLGQAGELFF. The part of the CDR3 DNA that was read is TGTGCCAGCAGCTTAGGACAGGCCGGGGAG.

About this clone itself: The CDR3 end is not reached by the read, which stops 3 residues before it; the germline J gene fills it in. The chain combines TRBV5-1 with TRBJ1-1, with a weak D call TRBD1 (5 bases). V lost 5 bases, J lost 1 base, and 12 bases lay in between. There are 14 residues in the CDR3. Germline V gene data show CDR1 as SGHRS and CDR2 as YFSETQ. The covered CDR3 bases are TGCGCCAGCAGTCGCGACAGCTCGAACACTGAA. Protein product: CASSRDSSNTE. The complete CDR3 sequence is CASSRDSSNTEAFF.

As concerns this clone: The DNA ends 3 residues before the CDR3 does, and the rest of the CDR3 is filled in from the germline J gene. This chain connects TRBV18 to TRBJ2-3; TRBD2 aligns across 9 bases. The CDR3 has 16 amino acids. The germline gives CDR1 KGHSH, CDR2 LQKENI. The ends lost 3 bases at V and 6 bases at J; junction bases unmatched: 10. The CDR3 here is CASSPPSSGRWDTQYF. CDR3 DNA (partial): TGTGCCAGCTCACCCCCGAGCAGCGGGAGGTGGGATACG. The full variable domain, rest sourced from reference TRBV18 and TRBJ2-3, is NAGVMQNPRHLVRRRGQEARLRCSPMKGHSHVYWYRQLPEEGLKFMVYLQKENIIDESGMPKERFSAEFPKEGPSILRIQQVVRGDSAAYFCASSPPSSGRWDTQYFGPGTRLTVL.

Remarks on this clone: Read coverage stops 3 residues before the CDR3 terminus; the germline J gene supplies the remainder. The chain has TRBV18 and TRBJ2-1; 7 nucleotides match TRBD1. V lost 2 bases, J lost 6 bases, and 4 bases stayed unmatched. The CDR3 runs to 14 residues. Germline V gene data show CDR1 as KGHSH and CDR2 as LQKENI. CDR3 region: CASSPSQGLNEQFF. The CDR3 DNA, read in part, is TGTGCCAGCTCACCATCACAGGGGCTCAATGAG.

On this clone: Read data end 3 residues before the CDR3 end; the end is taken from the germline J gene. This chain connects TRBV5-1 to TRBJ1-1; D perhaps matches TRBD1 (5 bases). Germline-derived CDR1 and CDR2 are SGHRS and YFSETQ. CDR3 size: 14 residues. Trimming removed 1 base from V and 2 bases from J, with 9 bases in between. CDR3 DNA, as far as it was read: TGCGCCAGCAGCTTGCAGGGAGGTAACACTGAA. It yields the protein CASSLQGGNTE. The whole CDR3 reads CASSLQGGNTEAFF.

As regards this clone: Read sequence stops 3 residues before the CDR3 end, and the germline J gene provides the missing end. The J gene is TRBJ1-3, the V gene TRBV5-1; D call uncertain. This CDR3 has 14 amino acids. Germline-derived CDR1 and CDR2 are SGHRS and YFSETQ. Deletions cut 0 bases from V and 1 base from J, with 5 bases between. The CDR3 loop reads CASSLEQSGNTIYF. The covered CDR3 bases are TGCGCCAGCAGCTTGGAGCAATCTGGAAACACC.

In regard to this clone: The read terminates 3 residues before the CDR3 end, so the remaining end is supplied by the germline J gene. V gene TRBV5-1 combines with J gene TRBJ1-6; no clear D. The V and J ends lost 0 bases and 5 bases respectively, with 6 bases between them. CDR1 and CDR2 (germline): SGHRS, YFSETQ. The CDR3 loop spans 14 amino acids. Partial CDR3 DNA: TGCGCCAGCAGCTTGGGTTTCAATAATTCACCC. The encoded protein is CASSLGFNNSP. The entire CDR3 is CASSLGFNNSPLHF.

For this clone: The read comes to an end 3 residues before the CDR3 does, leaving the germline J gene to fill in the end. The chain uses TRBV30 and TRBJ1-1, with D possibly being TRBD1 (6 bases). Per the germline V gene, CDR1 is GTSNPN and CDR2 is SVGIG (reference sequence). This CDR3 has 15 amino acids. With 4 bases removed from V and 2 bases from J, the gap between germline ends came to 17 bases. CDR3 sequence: CAWTSGRGGNTEAFF. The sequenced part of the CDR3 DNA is TGTGCCTGGACCTCAGGGAGGGGGGGAAACACTGAA.

The chain's CDR3 is CAISESVGLGVYNEQFF. CDR3 bases read: TGTGCCATCAGTGAGTCGGTGGGACTAGGCGTTTACAATGAG. The rearrangement uses TRBV10-3 and TRBJ2-1, with 8 bases aligning to TRBD2. The read terminates 3 residues before the CDR3 end, so the remaining end is supplied by the germline J gene. CDR3 size: 17 residues. V lost 0 bases to trimming and J lost 4 bases; unmatched junction nucleotides: 8. The germline gives CDR1 ENHRY, CDR2 SYGVKD.

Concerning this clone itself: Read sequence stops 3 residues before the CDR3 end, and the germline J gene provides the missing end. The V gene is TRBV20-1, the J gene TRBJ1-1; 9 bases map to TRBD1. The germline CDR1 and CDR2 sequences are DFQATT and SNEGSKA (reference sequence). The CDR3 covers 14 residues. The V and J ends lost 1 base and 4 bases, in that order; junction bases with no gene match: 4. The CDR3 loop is CSARAQGAGTEAFF. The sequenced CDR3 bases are TGCAGTGCTAGAGCACAGGGGGCCGGCACTGAA.

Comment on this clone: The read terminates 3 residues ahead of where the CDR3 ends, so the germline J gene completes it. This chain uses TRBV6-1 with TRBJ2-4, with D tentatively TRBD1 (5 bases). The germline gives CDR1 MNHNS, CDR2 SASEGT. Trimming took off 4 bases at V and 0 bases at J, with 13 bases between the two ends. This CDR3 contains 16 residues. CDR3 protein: CASSGQTALAKNIQYF. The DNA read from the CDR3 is TGTGCCAGCAGTGGCCAGACAGCCTTAGCCAAAAACATT.

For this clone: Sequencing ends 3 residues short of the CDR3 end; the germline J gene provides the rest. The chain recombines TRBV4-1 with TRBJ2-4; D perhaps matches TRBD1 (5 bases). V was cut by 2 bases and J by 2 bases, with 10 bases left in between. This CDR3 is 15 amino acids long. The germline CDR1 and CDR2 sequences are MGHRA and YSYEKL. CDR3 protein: CASSQTDNSKNIQYF. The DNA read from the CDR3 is TGCGCCAGCAGCCAAACGGACAATTCCAAAAACATT.

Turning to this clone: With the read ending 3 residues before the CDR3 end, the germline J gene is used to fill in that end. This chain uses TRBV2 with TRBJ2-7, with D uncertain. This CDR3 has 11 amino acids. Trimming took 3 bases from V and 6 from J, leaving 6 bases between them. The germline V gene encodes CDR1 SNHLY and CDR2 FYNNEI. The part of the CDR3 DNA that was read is TGTGCCAGCAGTGATCAGGTCGAG. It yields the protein CASSDQVE. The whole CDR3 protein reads CASSDQVEQYF.

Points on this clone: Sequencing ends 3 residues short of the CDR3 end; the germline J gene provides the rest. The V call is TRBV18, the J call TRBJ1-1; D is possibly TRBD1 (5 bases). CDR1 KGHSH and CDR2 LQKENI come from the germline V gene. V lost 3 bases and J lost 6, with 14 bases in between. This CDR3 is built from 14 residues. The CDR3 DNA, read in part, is TGTGCCAGCTCACCGGGTGGGGCGGAACCTGAA. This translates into CASSPGGAEPE. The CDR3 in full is CASSPGGAEPEAFF.